This record covers a single T cell receptor beta chain. The antigen remains undetermined. The sample originates from a study of quantifying T cell responses using KT2 cells. The wider study: TCR alpha and beta constant-region primers primed reverse transcription of RNA. Broader study findings: KT2 clone alpha and beta sequence counts scaled linearly with input KT2 cell number.

Germline loops: CDR1 LGHNA, CDR2 YNFKEQ. Trimming left V 5 bases short and J 0 bases short, with 17 bases between. The CDR3 totals 17 residues. KT2 cells were mixed with fixed PBMC numbers at varying ratios. A single-stranded UMI oligo with SP2 sequence was ligated to cDNA 3' ends. The first PCR ran 3 to 5 cycles with an equimolar RC1.1 and RC1.2 beta primer mix. TCRdb reprocessed the UMI-ligation and nested PCR reads via MiXCR and lists one record per CDR3 protein. The sample lists under 35,000 distinct CDR3 sequences; 6% to 9.5% were seen once. Sequencing input: PBMCs spiked with cells of the T cell clone KT2. This clonotype was sampled from a human donor. This chain links TRBV4-2 with TRBJ2-1; possibly TRBD1 for D (6 bases). CDR3 sequence (DNA): TGTGCCAGCAGCAAAAACCCGGACAGCAGCTCCTACAATGAGCAGTTCTTC. It codes for CASSKNPDSSSYNEQFF.